This T cell receptor beta chain was sequenced during a study of Ad26.COV2.S vaccination and SARS-CoV-2 variants. As for this clone: Its target is not known.

TCRdb's table, derived via immunoSEQ multiplex PCR, lists solely in-frame clones and lacks some. The sample lists some 480,000 clones; about 83% were seen once. As for treatment: about 20 received Ad26.COV2.S at low or high dose, single or two shots; roughly five received placebo; per-sample allocation not given. Sampling happened 63 days after the first vaccine or placebo injection. The sample came from a Boston adult aged 18-55 years. Expressing Wuhan-strain SARS-CoV-2 spike, an Ad26 vector served as the vaccine. CDR1 and CDR2 (germline): LNHDA, SQIVND (reference sequence). V gave up 3 bases and J gave up 4 bases; unmatched junction bases: 12. CDR3 length equals 17 residues. Notes on the study in general: Breadth and depth estimates from TCRs may understate total T cell responses. Once vaccination had occurred, spike-specific CD8+ and CD4+ T cell responses reportedly showed substantial breadth.

The sequences come from peripheral blood, collected in a trial of Ad26.COV2.S vaccine versus placebo. The TCR was taken from a person between 18 and 59 years old who received the Ad26.COV2.S COVID-19 vaccine or a placebo. The chain joins TRBV19 to TRBJ2-5; 9 positions match TRBD2. CDR3 in amino acids: CASSMGLATRRSETQYF. CDR3 coding DNA: TGTGCCAGTAGTATGGGACTAGCAACCAGAAGGTCAGAGACCCAGTACTTC. The variable domain in full, completed from reference TRBV19 and TRBJ2-5, reads DGGITQSPKYLFRKEGQNVTLSCEQNLNHDAMYWYRQDPGQGLRLIYYSQIVNDFQKGDIAEGYSVSREKKESFPLTVTSAQKNPTAFYLCASSMGLATRRSETQYFGPGTRLLVL.